The clone carrying this T cell receptor (beta chain) was seen ten or more times. Its antigen is unidentified. The source of the sample is a study of response to subunit inactivated influenza vaccine. Study-wide findings and caveats: After each seasonal influenza vaccination, few new T cells are recruited, the authors suggested.

TCRdb fed the RT-PCR reads into MiXCR, producing one record per CDR3 protein. The profile covers around 160,000 distinct CDR3 sequences, with around 9.9% appearing a single time and roughly an eighth taken by the ten largest. V was trimmed by 5 bases and J by 5 bases, leaving 15 bases between them. This CDR3 spans 14 amino acids. Germline V CDR1 and CDR2: DFQATT, SNEGSKA (reference sequence). The specimen was non-naive T cells sorted from PBMCs, collected roughly 6 weeks after vaccination. The origin of this receptor is a man between 45 and 60 years old who received an inactivated influenza vaccine. This sequence joins TRBV20-1 and TRBJ2-2; a possible D gene is TRBD1 (6 bases). The CDR3 region has the DNA TGCAGTGCTCCGCAGGGGTTCAGGACCGGGGAGCTGTTTTTT. Protein sequence: CSAPQGFRTGELFF.